The T cell receptor (beta chain) under discussion was sequenced for a study of T cell responses to AZD1222 COVID-19 vaccine. TCRdb's table, derived via immunoSEQ multiplex PCR, lists solely in-frame clones and lacks some. The table lists 120,000 to 150,000 clones, 86% of them singletons. This CDR3 comprises 17 residues. Trimming removed 3 bases from V and 7 bases from J; junction bases left unmatched: 14. CDR1 is KGHDR and CDR2 is SFDVKD in the germline V gene. Sequencing used peripheral blood, obtained 28 days after the second AZD1222 dose. The chain joins TRBV24-1 to TRBJ1-5, with 7 bases lining up with TRBD1. The clonotype originates from an adult who received the AZD1222 COVID-19 vaccine. The CDR3 reads CATSDPTGTDPMQPQHF. The CDR3, as DNA: TGTGCCACCAGTGATCCCACCGGGACAGACCCTATGCAGCCCCAGCATTTT.